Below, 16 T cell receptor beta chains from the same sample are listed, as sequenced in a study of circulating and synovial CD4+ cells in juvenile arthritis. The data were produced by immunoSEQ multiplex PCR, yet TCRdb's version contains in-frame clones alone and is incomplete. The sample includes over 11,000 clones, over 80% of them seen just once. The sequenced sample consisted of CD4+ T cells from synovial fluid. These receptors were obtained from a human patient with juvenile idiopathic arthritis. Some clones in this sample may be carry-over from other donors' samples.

The CDR3 sequence: CASSQGRAGASYEQYF. Here the CDR3 DNA reads TGTGCCAGCAGCCAAGGCCGGGCGGGGGCTTCCTACGAGCAGTACTTC. This chain uses TRBV4-2 with TRBJ2-7, with D perhaps matching TRBD2 (7 bases). The CDR3 covers 16 residues. CDR1 is LGHNA, CDR2 YNFKEQ, per germline. Trimming stripped 1 base from V and 1 base from J, with 14 bases between.

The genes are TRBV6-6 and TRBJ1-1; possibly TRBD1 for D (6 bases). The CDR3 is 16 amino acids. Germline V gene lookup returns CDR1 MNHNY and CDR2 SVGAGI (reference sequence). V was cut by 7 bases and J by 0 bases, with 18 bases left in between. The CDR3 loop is CASTDPGGQMNTEAFF. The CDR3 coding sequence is TGTGCCAGCACCGACCCGGGGGGGCAGATGAACACTGAAGCTTTCTTT.

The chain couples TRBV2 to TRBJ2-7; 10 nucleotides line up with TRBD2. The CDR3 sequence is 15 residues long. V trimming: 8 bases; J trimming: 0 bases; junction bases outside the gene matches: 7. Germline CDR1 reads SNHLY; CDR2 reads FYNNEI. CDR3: CASRRTSGYSYEQYF. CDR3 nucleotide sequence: TGTGCCAGCCGGAGGACTAGCGGTTACTCCTACGAGCAGTACTTC.

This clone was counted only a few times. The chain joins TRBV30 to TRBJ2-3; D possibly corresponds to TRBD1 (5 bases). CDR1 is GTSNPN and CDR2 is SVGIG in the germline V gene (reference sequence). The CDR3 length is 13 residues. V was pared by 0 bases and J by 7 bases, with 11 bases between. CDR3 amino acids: CAWSVGVPNTQYF. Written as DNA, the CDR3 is TGTGCCTGGAGTGTAGGGGTCCCGAATACGCAGTATTTT.

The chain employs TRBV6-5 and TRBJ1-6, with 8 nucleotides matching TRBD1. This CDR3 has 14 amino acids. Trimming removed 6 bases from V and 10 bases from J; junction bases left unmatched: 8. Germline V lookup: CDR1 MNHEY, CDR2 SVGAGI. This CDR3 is CASRPGQGGSPLHF. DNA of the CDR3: TGTGCCAGCAGGCCCGGACAGGGCGGGTCACCCCTCCACTTT.

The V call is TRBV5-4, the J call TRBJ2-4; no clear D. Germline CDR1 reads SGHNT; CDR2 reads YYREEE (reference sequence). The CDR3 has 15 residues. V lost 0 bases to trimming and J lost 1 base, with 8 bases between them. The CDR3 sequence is CASSLGGVAKNIQYF. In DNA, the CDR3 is TGTGCCAGCAGCTTGGGAGGAGTTGCCAAAAACATTCAGTACTTC.

The CDR3 here is CASSIGRGLIDTEAFF. CDR3 bases: TGTGCCAGTAGTATCGGGAGGGGGCTAATCGACACTGAAGCTTTCTTT. The J gene is TRBJ1-1, the V gene TRBV19; 7 nucleotides align to TRBD1. Germline loops: CDR1 LNHDA, CDR2 SQIVND (reference sequence). The trim removed 3 bases at V and 3 bases at J, leaving 10 bases unmatched. The CDR3 contains 16 residues.

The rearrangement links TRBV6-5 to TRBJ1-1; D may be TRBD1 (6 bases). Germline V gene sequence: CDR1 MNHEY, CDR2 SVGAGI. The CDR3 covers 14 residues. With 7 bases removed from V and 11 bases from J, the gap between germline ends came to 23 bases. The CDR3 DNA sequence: TGTGCCAGCACCAAGAGCAGGGGAGATGGATGGGCTTTCTTT. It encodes CASTKSRGDGWAFF.

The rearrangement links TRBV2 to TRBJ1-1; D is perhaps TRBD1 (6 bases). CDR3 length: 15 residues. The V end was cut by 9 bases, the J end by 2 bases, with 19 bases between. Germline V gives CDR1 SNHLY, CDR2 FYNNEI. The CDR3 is CARISLDSANTEAFF. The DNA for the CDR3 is TGTGCCAGGATCAGCTTGGACAGCGCAAACACTGAAGCTTTCTTT.

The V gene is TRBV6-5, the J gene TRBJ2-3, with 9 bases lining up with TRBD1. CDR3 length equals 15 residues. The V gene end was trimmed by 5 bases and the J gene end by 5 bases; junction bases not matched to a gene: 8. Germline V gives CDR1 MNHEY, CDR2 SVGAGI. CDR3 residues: CASSLSGTGIDTQYF. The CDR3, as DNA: TGTGCCAGCAGTCTATCCGGGACAGGGATAGATACGCAGTATTTT.

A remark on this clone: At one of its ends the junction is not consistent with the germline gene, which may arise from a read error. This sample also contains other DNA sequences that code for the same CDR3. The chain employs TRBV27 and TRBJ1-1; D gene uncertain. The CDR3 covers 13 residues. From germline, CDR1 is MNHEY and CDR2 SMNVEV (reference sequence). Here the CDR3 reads CASSLYGNTEAFF. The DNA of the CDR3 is TGTGCCAGCAGCTTATACGGGAACACTGAAGCTTTCTTT.

DNA of the CDR3: TGTGCCACCTGGGACAGGGGGATCACCGGGGAGCTGTTTTTT. Translated, it gives CATWDRGITGELFF. The V call is TRBV19, the J call TRBJ2-2, with TRBD1 matching 11 bases. The V gene's germline CDR1 is LNHDA and CDR2 SQIVND (reference sequence). V shed 10 bases and J 4 bases; nucleotides not matched to a gene: 5. The CDR3 contains 14 residues.

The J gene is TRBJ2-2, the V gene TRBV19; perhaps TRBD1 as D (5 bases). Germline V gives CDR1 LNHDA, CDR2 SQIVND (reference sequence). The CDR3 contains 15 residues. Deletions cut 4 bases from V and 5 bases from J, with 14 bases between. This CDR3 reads CASSTRIQGTGELFF. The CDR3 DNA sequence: TGTGCCAGTAGTACTCGGATCCAGGGTACCGGGGAGCTGTTTTTT.

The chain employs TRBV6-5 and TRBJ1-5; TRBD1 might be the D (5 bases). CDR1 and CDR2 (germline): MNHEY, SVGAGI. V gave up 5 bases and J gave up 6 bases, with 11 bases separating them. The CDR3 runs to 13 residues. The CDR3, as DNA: TGTGCCAGCAGTCCCGCGGGGGGTCAGCCCCAGCATTTT. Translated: CASSPAGGQPQHF.

CDR3 bases: TGTGCCAGCAGCCGGCCATGGCAGGGGACCTACGAGCAGTACTTC. This sequence encodes CASSRPWQGTYEQYF. This rearrangement joins TRBV5-6 to TRBJ2-7; tentatively, D is TRBD1 (6 bases). Germline V gene lookup returns CDR1 SGHDT and CDR2 YYEEEE. The CDR3 runs 15 residues. V was pared by 4 bases and J by 2 bases, with 16 bases between.

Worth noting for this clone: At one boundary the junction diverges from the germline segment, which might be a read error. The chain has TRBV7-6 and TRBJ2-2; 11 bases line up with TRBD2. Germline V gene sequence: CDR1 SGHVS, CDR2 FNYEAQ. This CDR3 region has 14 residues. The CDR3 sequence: CASSSGLAAGELLF. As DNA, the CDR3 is TGTGCCAGCAGCTCGGGACTAGCGGCTGGGGAGCTGCTTTTT. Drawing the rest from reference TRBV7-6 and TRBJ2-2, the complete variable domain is GAGVSQSPRYKVTKRGQDVALRCDPISGHVSLYWYRQALGQGPEFLTYFNYEAQQDKSGLPNDRFSAERPEGSISTLTIQRTEQRDSAMYRCASSSGLAAGELLFGEGSRLTVL.